The source of this T cell receptor (beta chain) is a study of T-cell memory formation after mild COVID-19. TCRdb reprocessed the 5' RACE reads with MiXCR, giving one entry per CDR3 protein. The data hold about 110,000 distinct CDR3 sequences, with over 15% observed a single time. In germline, CDR1 is ENHRY, CDR2 SYGVKD. This CDR3 spans 14 amino acids. Details on this clonotype: Germline is not matched at one junction end, which may reflect a read error.

Sequencing was performed on PBMCs or a T cell subset sorted from them (not recorded which). The V gene is TRBV10-3, the J gene TRBJ2-2; D is perhaps TRBD1 (6 bases). The TCR comes from a man between 18 and 29 years old who had mild COVID-19 (a few samples of this study predate the infection). Cell type and time point are not known. CDR3 sequence reads: CAIKGTLTTGEMFF. The CDR3 DNA reads TGTGCCATCAAAGGGACACTAACCACCGGGGAGATGTTTTTT.